This TCR beta chain was found in a study of blood T cell repertoires in COVID-19. This table comes from immunoSEQ multiplex PCR, and its TCRdb copy is limited to in-frame clones, with some not included. The sample consists of some 110,000 clones, 80% of them appearing once. Deletions cut 3 bases from V and 4 bases from J, with 11 bases between. The CDR3 runs 14 residues. Germline V CDR1 and CDR2: KGHDR, SFDVKD. This sequence was found in a man aged 55 to 70 with active or convalescent COVID-19. This chain connects TRBV24-1 to TRBJ2-5; perhaps TRBD1 as D (6 bases). The sequenced material came from peripheral blood. CDR3 sequence reads: CATSDRTVIETQYF. For the CDR3, the DNA is TGTGCCACCAGTGATAGGACAGTAATAGAGACCCAGTACTTC.